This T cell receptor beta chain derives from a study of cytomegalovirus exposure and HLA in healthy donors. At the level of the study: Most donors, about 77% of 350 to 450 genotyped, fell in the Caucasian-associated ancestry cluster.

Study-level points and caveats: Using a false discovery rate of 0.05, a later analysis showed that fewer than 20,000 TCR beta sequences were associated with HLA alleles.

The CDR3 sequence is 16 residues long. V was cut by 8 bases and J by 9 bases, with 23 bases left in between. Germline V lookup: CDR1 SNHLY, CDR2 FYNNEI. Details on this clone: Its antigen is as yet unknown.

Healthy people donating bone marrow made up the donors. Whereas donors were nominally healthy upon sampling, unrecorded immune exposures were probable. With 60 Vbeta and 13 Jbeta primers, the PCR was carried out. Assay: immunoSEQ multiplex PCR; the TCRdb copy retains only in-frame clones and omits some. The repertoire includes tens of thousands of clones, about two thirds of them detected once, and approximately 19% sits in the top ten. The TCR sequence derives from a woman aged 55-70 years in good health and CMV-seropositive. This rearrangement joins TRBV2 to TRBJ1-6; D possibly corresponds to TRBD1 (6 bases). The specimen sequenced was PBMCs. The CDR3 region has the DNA TGTGCCAGCGACGATGGGCTAGGGGGTAGGCGTTCACCCCTCCACTTT. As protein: CASDDGLGGRRSPLHF.